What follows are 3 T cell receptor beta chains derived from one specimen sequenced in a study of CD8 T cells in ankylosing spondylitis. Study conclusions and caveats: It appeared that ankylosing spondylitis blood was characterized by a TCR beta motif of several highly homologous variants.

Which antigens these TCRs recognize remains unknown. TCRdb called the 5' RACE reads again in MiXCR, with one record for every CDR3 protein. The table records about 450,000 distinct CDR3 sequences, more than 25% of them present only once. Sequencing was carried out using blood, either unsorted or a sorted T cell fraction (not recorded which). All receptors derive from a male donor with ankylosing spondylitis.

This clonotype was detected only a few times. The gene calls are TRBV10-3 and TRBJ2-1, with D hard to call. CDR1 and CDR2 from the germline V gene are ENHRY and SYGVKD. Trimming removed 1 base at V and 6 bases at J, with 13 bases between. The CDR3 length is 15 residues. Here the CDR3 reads CAISEYTGFSNEQFF. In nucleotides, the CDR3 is TGTGCCATCAGTGAGTATACCGGCTTCAGCAATGAGCAGTTCTTC.

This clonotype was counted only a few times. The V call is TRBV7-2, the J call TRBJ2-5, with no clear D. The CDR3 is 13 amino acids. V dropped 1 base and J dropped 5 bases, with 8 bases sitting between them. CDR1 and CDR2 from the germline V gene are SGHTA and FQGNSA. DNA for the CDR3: TGTGCCAGCAGCTTAGGTAGCTGGGAGACCCAGTACTTC. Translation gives CASSLGSWETQYF.

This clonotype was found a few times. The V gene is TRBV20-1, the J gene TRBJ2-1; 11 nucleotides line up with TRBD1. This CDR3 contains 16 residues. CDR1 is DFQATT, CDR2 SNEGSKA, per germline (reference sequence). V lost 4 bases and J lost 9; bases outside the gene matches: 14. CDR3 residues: CSAKGQGASSRVEQFF. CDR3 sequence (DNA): TGCAGTGCTAAAGGACAGGGGGCGTCCTCCAGAGTTGAGCAGTTCTTC.